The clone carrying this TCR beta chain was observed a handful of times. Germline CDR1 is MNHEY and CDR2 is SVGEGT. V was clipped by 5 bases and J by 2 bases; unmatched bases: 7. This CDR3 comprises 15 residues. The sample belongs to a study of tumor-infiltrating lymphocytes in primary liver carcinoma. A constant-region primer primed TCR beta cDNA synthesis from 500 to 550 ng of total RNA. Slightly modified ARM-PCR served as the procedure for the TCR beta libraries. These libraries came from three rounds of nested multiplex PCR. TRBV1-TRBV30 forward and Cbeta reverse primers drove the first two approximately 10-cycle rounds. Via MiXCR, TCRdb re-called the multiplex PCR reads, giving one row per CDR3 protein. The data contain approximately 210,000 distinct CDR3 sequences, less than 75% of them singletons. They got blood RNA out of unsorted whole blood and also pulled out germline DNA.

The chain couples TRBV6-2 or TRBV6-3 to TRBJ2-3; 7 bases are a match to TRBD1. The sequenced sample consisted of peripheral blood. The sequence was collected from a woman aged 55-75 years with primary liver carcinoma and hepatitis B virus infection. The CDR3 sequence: CASSPGTVATDTQYF. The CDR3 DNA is TGTGCCAGCAGTCCCGGGACAGTGGCCACAGATACGCAGTATTTT.